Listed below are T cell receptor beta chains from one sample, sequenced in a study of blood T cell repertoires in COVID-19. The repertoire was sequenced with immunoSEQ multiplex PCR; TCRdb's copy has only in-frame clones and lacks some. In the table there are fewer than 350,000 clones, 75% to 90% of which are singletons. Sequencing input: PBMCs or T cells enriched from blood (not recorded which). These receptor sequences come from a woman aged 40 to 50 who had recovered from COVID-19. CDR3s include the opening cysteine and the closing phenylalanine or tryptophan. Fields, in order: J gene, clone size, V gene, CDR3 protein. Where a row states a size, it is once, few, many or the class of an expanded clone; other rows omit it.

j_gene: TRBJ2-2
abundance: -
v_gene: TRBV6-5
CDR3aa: CASTLAGASGELFF

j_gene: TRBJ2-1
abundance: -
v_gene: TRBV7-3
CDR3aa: CASSPGLAGVYEQFF

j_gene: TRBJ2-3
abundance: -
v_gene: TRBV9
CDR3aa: CASSPHVIAPTSTDTQYF

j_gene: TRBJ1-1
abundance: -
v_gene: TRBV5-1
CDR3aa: CASSPGGRNTEAFF

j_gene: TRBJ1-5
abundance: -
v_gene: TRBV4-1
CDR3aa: CASSQDYRRPYSNQPQHF

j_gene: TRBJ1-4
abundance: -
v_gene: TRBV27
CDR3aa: CASSRTGSNEKLFF

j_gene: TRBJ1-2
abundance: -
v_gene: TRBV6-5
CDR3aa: CASSRQGGVDGYTF

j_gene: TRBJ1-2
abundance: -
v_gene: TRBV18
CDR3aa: CASSGPDREGYTF

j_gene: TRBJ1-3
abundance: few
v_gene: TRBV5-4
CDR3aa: CASSLGTGSVNTIYF

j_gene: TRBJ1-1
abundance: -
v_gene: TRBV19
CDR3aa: CATQTGGGEAFF

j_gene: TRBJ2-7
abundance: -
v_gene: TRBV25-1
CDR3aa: CASSPPTSSYEQYF

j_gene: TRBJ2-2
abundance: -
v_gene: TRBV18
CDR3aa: CASSPGTSSTGELFF

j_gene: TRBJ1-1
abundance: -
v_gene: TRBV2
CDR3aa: CASRTGANTEAFF

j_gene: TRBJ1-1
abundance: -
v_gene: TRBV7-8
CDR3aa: CASSLVAVNTEAFF

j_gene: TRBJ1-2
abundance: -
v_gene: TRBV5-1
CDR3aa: CASSLGQSLGGYTF

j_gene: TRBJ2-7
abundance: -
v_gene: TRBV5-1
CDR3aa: CASSLPSSYEQYF

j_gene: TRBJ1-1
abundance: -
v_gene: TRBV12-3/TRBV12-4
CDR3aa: CASAGLPGEAFF

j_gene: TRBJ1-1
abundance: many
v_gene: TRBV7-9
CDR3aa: CASSSRDRFEAFF

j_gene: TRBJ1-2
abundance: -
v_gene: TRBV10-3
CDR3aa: CAMRGDRDYGYTF

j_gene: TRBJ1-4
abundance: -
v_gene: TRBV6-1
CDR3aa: CASSEGQSNEKLFF

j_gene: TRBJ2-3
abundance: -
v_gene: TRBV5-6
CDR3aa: CASSLRWDTQYF

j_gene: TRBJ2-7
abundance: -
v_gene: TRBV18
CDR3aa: CASSPKIGTGPREQYF

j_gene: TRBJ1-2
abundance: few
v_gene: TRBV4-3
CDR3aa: CASSPKLLNYGYTF

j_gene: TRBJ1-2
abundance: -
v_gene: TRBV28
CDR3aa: CASVAGTNYGYTF

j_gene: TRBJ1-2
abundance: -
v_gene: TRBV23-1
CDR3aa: CASSWRQPSFTINYGYTF

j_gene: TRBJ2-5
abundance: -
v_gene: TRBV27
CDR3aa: CASTQGGTQYF

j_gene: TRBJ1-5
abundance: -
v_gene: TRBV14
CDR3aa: CASSQFSNQPQHF

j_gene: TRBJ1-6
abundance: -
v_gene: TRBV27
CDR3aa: CASSLYRPTRDSSYNSPLHF

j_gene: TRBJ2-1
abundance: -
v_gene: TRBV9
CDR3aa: CASSVGWSNDEQFF

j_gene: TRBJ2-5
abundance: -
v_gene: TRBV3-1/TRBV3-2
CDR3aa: CASRNGIPGETQYF

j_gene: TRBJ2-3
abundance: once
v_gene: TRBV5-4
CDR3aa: CASSLSYVSGRAGDTQYF

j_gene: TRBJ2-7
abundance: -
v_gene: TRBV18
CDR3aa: CASSPPWQGTYEQYF

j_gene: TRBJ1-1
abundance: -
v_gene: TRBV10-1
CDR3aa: CASSEYGETEAFF

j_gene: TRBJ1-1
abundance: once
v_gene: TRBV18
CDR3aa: CASSPQGTEAFF

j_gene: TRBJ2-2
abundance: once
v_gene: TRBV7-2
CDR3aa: CASRRLAGYIGTGELFF

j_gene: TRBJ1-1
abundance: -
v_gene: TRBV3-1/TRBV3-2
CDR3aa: CASSRSGGANTEAFF

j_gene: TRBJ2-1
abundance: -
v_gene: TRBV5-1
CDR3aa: CASRGLAGGPNEQFF

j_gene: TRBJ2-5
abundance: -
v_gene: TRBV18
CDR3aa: CASSPDWLQTQYF

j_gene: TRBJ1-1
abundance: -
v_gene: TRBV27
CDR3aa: CASRLLQGARPEAFF

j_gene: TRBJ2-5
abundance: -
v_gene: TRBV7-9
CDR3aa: CASSESGQANGETQYF

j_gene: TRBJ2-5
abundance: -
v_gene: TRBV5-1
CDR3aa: CASNPFTDRGAETQYF

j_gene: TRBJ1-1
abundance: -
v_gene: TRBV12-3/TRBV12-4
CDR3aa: CASSLRTGSEAFF

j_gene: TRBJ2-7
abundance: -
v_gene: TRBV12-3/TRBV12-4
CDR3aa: CASSWGGRDEQYF

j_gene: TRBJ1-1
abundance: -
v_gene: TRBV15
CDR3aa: CATSSEVQSGRMSF

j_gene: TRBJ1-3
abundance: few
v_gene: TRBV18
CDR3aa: CASSHDRTSGNTIYF

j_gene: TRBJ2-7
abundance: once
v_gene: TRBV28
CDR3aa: CASSLTNYEQYF

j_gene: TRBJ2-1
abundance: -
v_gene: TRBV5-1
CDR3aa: CASSLSAGGNEQFF

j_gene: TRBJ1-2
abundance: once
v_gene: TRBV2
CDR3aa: CASSEARVNYGYTF

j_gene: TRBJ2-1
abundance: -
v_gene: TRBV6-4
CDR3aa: CASSERQGVGEQFF

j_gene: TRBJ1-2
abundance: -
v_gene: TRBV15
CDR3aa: CATSRQSGYRGYTF

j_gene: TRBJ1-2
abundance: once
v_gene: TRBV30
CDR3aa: CAWTITGVGYTF

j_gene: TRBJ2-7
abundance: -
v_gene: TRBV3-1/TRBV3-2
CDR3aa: CASSPLVSGAYEQYF

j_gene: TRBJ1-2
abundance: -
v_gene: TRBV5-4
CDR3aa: CASSTPGQGLDGYTF

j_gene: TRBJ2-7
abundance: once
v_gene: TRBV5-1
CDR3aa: CASSLLLAGTYEQYF